These 4 T cell receptor beta chains were sequenced from one sample in a study of shared clonotypes between healthy human individuals. The protocol was immunoSEQ multiplex PCR, while the TCRdb copy is restricted to in-frame clones and leaves out a portion. The sample lists about 2 million clones; approximately 95% were seen once. Specimen: naive CD4+ T cells sorted from blood. Regarding subset: CD45RA+ positively selected. These receptors were collected from a man aged 18 to 30 in good health.

This clone was picked up a small number of times. The chain joins TRBV4-1 to TRBJ1-5; weak D call: TRBD1 (6 bases). Germline CDR1 reads MGHRA; CDR2 reads YSYEKL. V lost 5 bases, J lost 3 bases, and 11 bases lay in between. This CDR3 is 14 amino acids long. This chain's CDR3 is CASSSQGYNQPQHF. In DNA, the CDR3 is TGCGCCAGCAGCTCACAGGGATACAATCAGCCCCAGCATTTT.

This chain uses TRBV30 with TRBJ1-2; possible D gene TRBD1, 6 bases. The germline V and J ends were trimmed by 0 bases and 8 bases, with 19 bases remaining between them. The CDR3 length is 15 residues. Germline V gene lookup returns CDR1 GTSNPN and CDR2 SVGIG (reference sequence). CDR3 sequence: CAWSVMTGLLEGYTF. CDR3 in DNA: TGTGCCTGGAGTGTAATGACAGGACTTCTGGAGGGCTACACCTTC.

V is TRBV4-1 and J is TRBJ1-5; no firm D call. Germline CDR1 is MGHRA and CDR2 is YSYEKL. The CDR3 is made up of 15 amino acids. V was shortened by 0 bases and J by 6 bases, with 12 bases between the two germline ends. This CDR3 reads CASSQDISGLQPQHF. CDR3 in DNA: TGCGCCAGCAGCCAAGATATAAGTGGTCTTCAGCCCCAGCATTTT.

The CDR3 loop reads CASSIDLGTGTRGYEQYF. DNA for the CDR3: TGTGCCAGTAGTATAGATCTCGGAACCGGGACTAGAGGTTACGAGCAGTACTTC. The gene calls are TRBV19 and TRBJ2-7, with TRBD2 matching over 8 bases. The CDR3 has 18 residues. After removal of 0 bases from V and 4 bases from J, the junction contained 14 bases not matched to a gene. Germline V gene data show CDR1 as LNHDA and CDR2 as SQIVND (reference sequence).